This T cell receptor (beta chain) originates from a study of blood T cell repertoires in COVID-19. On the study more broadly: Sites across the United States, Italy and Spain contributed samples from acute and convalescent COVID-19. PBMCs, B-cell-depleted T cells, or T cells were the source of the cDNA or gDNA that made up the material.

In the source study's methods: Amplification of reference gene primers was used by the study to estimate nucleated cell counts. Repertoires were generated with immunoSEQ multiplex PCR, while TCRdb's copy carries only in-frame clones and drops some. V and J calls and clone size come straight from that table; D and trimming were deduced from the DNA. Of about 260,000 clones detected, 85% appear once; the ten largest clones hold about 14%. The CDR3 length is 15 residues. Germline values: CDR1 MNHEY, CDR2 SVGAGI. The V and J ends lost 0 bases and 7 bases, in that order; junction bases with no gene match: 3.

This receptor was identified in a human donor in a cohort sampled during active COVID-19. Sequences were obtained from peripheral blood. The chain joins TRBV6-5 to TRBJ1-6; TRBD1 matches at 7 bases. Written as DNA, the CDR3 is TGTGCCAGCAGTTACTCGACCAGGGGGAATTCACCCCTCCACTTT. Translation gives CASSYSTRGNSPLHF.